This T cell receptor (beta chain) came from a study of cytomegalovirus exposure and HLA in healthy donors. Study context: As an earlier analysis found, roughly 180 million T cells yielded over 95 million unique TCR beta sequences. Caucasian-associated ancestry cluster membership applied to over 80% of 300 to 450 genotyped donors. Whole-study results and caveats: In vitro data verified a few CMV-associated chains as specific for CMV antigens. A highly shared variant cluster was judged a likely technical artifact.

The PCR was carried out with 60 Vbeta primers and 13 Jbeta primers. Repertoires were generated with immunoSEQ multiplex PCR, while TCRdb's copy carries only in-frame clones and drops some. The sample records around 140,000 clones, 88% being singletons. As to this clone: Its cognate antigen is unknown. Germline and junction disagree at one end, which may indicate a read error.

CDR3 size: 15 residues. Germline V lookup: CDR1 SEHNR, CDR2 FQNEAQ (reference sequence). The gene calls are TRBV7-9 and TRBJ2-7, with D possibly being TRBD1 (6 bases). The sample was PBMCs. This clonotype was obtained from a woman between 40 and 55 years old in good health and CMV-seronegative. The CDR3 DNA sequence: TGTTCCAGCACCAATAGACAGGAGGAGCTCTACGAGCAGTACTTC. It codes for CSSTNRQEELYEQYF.